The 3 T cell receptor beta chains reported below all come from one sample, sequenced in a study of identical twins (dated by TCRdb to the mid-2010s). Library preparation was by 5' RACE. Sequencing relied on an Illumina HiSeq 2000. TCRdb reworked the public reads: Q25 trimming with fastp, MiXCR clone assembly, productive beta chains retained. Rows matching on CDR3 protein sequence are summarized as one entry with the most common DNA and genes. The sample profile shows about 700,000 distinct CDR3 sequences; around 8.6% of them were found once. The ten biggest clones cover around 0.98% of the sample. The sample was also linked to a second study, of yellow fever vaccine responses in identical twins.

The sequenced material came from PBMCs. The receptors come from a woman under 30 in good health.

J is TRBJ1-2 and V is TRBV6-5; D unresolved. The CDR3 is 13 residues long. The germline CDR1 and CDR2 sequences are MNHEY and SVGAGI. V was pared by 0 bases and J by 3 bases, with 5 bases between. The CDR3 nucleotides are TGTGCCAGCAGTTACTCTTTGGACTATGGCTACACCTTC. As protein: CASSYSLDYGYTF.

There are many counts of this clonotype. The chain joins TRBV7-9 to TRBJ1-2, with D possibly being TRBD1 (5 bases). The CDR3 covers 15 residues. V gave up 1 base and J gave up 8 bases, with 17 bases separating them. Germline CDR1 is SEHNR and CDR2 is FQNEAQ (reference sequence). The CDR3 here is CASSLVTGPAGGYTF. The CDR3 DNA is TGTGCCAGCAGCTTAGTGACGGGGCCGGCTGGGGGCTACACCTTC.

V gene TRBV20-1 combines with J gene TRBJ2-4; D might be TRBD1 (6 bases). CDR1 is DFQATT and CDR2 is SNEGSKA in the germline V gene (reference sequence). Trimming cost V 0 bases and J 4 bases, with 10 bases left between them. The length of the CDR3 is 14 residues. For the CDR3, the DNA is TGCAGTGCTAGAGATATAGGGGGAAAAAACATTCAGTACTTC. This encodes CSARDIGGKNIQYF.